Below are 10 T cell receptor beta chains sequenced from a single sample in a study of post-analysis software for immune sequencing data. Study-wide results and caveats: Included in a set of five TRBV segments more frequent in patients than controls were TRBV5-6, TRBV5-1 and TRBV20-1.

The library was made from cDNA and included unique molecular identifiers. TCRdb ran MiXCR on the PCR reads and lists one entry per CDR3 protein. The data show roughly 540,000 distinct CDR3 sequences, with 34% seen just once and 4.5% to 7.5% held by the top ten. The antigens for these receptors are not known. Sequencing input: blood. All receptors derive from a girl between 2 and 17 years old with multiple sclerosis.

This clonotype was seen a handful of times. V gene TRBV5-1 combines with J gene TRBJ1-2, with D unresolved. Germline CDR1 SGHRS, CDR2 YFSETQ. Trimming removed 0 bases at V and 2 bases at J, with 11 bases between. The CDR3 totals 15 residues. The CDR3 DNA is TGCGCCAGCAGCTTGGGCAGGACCTTCAACTATGGCTACACCTTC. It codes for CASSLGRTFNYGYTF.

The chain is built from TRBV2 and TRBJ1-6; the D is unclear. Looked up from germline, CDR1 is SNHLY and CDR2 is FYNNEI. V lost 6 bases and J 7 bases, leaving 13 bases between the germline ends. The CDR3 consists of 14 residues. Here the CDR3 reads CASRSDGMNSPLHF. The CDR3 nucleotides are TGTGCCAGCAGAAGTGACGGAATGAATTCACCCCTCCACTTT.

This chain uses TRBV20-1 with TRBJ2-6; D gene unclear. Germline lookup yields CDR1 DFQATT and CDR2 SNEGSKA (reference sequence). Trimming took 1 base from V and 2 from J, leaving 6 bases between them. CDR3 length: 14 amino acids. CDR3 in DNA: TGCAGTGCTAGAGGGTATGCTGGGGCCAACGTCCTGACTTTC. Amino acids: CSARGYAGANVLTF.

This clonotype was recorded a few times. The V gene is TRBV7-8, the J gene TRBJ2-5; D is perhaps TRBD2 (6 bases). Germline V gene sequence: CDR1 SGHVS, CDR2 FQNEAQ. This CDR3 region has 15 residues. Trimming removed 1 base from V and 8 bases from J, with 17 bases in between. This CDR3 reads CASSLGDSRPATQYF. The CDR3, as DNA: TGTGCCAGCAGCTTAGGGGACTCCCGCCCGGCCACCCAGTACTTC.

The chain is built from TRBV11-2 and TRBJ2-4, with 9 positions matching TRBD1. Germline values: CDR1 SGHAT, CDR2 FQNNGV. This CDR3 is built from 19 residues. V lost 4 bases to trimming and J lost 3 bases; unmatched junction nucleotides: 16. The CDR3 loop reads CASSSKWGQGEFGKNIQYF. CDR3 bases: TGTGCCAGCAGCTCGAAATGGGGACAGGGAGAGTTTGGCAAAAACATTCAGTACTTC.

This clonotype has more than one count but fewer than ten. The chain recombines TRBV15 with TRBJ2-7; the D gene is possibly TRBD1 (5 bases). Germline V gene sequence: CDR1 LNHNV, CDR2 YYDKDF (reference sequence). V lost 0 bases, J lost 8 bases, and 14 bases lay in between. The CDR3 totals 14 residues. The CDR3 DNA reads TGTGCCACCAGCAGAGATAAGCAGGGCGGAAAGCAGTACTTC. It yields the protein CATSRDKQGGKQYF.

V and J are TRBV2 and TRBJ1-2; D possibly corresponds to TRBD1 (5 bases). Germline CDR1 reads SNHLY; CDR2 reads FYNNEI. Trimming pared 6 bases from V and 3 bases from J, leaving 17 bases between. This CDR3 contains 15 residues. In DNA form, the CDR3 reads TGTGCCAGCAGCTGGGGACGGACGGTAGACTATGGCTACACCTTC. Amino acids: CASSWGRTVDYGYTF.

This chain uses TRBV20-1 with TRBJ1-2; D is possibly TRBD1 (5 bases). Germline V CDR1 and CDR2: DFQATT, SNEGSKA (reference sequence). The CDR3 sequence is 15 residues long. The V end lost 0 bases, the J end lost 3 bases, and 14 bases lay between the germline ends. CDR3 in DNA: TGCAGTGCTAGAGATCCCCAGCGGGGCGACTATGGCTACACCTTC. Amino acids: CSARDPQRGDYGYTF.

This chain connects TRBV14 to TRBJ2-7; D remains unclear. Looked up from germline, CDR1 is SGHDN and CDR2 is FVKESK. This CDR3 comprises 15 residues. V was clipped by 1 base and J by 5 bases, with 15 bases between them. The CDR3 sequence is CASSQVHLDGHEQYF. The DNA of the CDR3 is TGTGCCAGCAGCCAAGTGCATCTTGACGGTCACGAGCAGTACTTC.

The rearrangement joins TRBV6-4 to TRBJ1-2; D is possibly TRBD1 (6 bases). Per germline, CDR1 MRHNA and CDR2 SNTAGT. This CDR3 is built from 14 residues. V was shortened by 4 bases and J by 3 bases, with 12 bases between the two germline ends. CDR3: CASSGRGEDYGYTF. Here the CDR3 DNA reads TGTGCCAGCAGTGGGAGGGGGGAGGACTATGGCTACACCTTC.